This T cell receptor beta chain was identified in a study of somatic mutations in cytotoxic T cells in rheumatoid arthritis (dated by TCRdb to the late 2010s). In the study overall: Before any treatment started and right after they were diagnosed, patients gave peripheral blood samples (approximately 27 ml EDTA). A FACSAria II or Sony SH800 was used to flow-sort some V beta antibody-stained T-cell populations at nearly 100% purity, and TCRB sequencing was also done on sorted V beta1+ cells. To characterize clonality, the study used TCRB deep sequencing while asking whether somatic mutations are carried by expanded CD8+ T-cell clones in newly diagnosed, untreated rheumatoid arthritis. For approximately 63 rheumatoid arthritis patients and fewer than 25 healthy controls, TCRB deep sequencing was carried out. Median age was essentially the same in the patient group and the control group. Broader findings and caveats from the paper: The antigen targets of the expanded CD8+ clones were unknown, and absence from virus-specific databases did not rule out viral specificity. CD8+ T-cell clonality in rheumatoid arthritis patients was not significantly different from that in age-matched healthy controls. CD8+ clonality increased with age in patients (Spearman r ≈ 0.46) but not in healthy controls. In about an eighth of the 65 patients, more than 20% of CD8+ cells belonged to the largest CD8+ clone, while several identical CD8+ TCRB sequences were shared between blood and synovial fluid. The slight underrepresentation of TRBV07 in patients was not corrected for multiple comparisons.

This clone was counted a single time. This receptor's antigen is unknown. Base qualities are missing; no much larger clone stands one base away. The germline ends are 11 bases apart after V is trimmed by 0 bases and J by 3 bases. The germline V gene encodes CDR1 SGHKS and CDR2 YYEKEE (reference sequence). CDR3 length: 15 amino acids, cysteine to phenylalanine. Only the CDR3 DNA stays, 45 bases, in frame from base 1. The immunoSEQ assay was applied to genomic DNA for TCRB CDR3 sequencing. On the authors' methods: Only a few patient CD8+ clones larger than 1% matched published virus-specific TCRB sequences when compared against them. The analyses included only productive TCRB rearrangements. Clonality was expressed as a Shannon entropy-based productive clonality index, with each clone defined by a unique TCRB CDR3 sequence. To calculate repertoire overlap between two samples, the template counts of each clone were considered relative to each sample's total templates. V-gene usage from TCRB sequencing and V-gene usage measured by flow cytometry were correlated (Spearman r of 0.6 to 0.7). The table was pulled from immuneACCESS by TCRdb, which kept in-frame rearrangements only. Such tables lose some clones; where checked, under half of the loss comes from unresolved V genes, and the rest has no known cause. From that table come the V and J calls and clone size; the DNA was used to work out D and trimming. Across this sample there are about 16,000 clones, with approximately 75% seen only once. Roughly 10% of the sample goes to the ten largest clones.

On an AutoMACS, CD4+ and CD8+ cells were isolated via positive magnetic bead selection, and their purity was verified by flow cytometry. Initial screening for clonal expansions relied on flow cytometry with a TCR V beta antibody panel, after which sorted CD8+ fractions underwent TCRB deep sequencing for characterization. Peripheral blood mononuclear cells were obtained using density gradient separation with Ficoll-Paque PLUS. Nucleospin Tissue or Tissue XS kits were used to extract DNA from CD4-enriched, CD8-enriched or PBMC samples, and a Qubit 2.0 fluorometer was used for quantification. Material for sequencing was CD8+ T cells sorted from blood. The clonotype originates from an adult with rheumatoid arthritis. Here the chain combines TRBV5-5 and TRBJ2-3; a weak D assignment points to TRBD1 (5 bases agree). The DNA sequence follows: TGTGCCAGCAGCTTGGATGGTCAGGGAACAGATACGCAGTATTTT. It encodes CASSLDGQGTDTQYF. Supplemented by the reference TRBV5-5 and TRBJ2-3 proteins around the CDR3, the complete variable domain is DAGVTQSPTHLIKTRGQQVTLRCSPISGHKSVSWYQQVLGQGPQFIFQYYEKEERGRGNFPDRFSARQFPNYSSELNVNALLLGDSALYLCASSLDGQGTDTQYFGPGTRLTVL.